A selection of T cell receptor beta chains follows, all from one sample in a study of blood T cell repertoires in COVID-19. The protocol was immunoSEQ multiplex PCR, while the TCRdb copy is restricted to in-frame clones and leaves out a portion. This table has about 150,000 clones, under 90% appearing once. Sequencing was carried out using PBMCs or T cells enriched from blood (not recorded which). The origin of the receptors is a man aged 45-60 years who had recovered from COVID-19. Both conserved end residues are part of each CDR3.

length	V	J	CDR3
16	TRBV6-2/TRBV6-3	TRBJ2-1	CASSSDTRQTYNEQFF
15	TRBV7-7	TRBJ2-1	CASSIGQATYNEQFF
18	TRBV3-1/TRBV3-2	TRBJ1-2	CASSRRTRDRRTNYGYTF
15	TRBV7-4	TRBJ2-7	CASSLEQRRLYEQYF
16	TRBV7-8	TRBJ2-1	CASSTPWPSVVHEQFF
15	TRBV2	TRBJ1-1	CASSPSWQKNTEAFF
13	TRBV6-5	TRBJ2-1	CASRRTGMDEQFF
11	TRBV20-1	TRBJ1-1	CRGDRNTEAFF
13	TRBV6-5	TRBJ1-2	CASSGGTVYGYTF
15	TRBV9	TRBJ1-4	CASSVGGVTNEKLFF
15	TRBV7-6	TRBJ2-7	CASSERTGSSYEQYF
13	TRBV11-3	TRBJ1-2	CASSLGGQYGYTF
16	TRBV11-3	TRBJ1-6	CASSSQGGHNNSPLHF
16	TRBV7-9	TRBJ2-3	CASSWGSGGFSDTQYF
18	TRBV7-6	TRBJ2-2	CASSLLPAGGQVTGELFF
13	TRBV12-3/TRBV12-4	TRBJ2-1	CASSHNYKNEQFF